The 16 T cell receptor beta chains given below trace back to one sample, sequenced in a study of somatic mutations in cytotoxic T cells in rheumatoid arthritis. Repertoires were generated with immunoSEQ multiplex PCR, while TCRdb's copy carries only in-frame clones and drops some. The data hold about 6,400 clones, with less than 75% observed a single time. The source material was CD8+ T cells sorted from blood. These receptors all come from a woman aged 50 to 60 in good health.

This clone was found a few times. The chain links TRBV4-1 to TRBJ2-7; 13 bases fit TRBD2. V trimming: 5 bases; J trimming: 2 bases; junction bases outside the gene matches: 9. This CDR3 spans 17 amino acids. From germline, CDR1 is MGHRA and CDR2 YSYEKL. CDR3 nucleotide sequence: TGCGCCAGCAGCAGGTCTGGGACTAGCGGGGTCCCCTACGAGCAGTACTTC. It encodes CASSRSGTSGVPYEQYF.

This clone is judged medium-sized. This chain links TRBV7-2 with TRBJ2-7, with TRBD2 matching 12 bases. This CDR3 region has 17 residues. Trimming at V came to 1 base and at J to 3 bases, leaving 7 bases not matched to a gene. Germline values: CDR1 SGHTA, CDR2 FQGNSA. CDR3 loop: CASSLEASGGVGYEQYF. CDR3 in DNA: TGTGCCAGCAGCTTAGAGGCTAGCGGGGGGGTGGGCTACGAGCAGTACTTC. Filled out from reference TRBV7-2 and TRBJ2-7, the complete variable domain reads GAGVSQSPSNKVTEKGKDVELRCDPISGHTALYWYRQSLGQGLEFLIYFQGNSAPDKSGLPSDRFSAERTGGSVSTLTIQRTQQEDSAVYLCASSLEASGGVGYEQYFGPGTRLTVT.

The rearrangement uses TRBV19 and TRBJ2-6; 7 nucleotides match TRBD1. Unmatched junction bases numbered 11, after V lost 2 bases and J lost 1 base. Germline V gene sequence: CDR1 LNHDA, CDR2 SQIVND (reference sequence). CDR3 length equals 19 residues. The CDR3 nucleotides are TGTGCCAGTAGTATACCCTGGACAGGCCACCATTCTGGGGCCAACGTCCTGACTTTC. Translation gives CASSIPWTGHHSGANVLTF.

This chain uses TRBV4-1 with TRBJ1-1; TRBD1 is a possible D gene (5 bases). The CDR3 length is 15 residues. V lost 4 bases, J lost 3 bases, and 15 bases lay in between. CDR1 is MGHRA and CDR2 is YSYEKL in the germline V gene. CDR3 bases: TGCGCCAGCAGCCCCCTGGGAGGGGCCGACACTGAAGCTTTCTTT. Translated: CASSPLGGADTEAFF.

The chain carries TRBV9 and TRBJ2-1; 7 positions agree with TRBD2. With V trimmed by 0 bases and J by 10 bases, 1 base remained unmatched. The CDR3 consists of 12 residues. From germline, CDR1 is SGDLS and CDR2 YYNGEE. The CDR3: CASSVGTREQFF. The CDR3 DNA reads TGTGCCAGCAGCGTAGGGACTAGAGAGCAGTTCTTC.

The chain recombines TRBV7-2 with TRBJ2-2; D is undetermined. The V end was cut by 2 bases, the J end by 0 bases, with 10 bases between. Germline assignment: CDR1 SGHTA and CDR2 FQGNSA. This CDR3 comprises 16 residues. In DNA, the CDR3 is TGTGCCAGCAGCTTACGCGAACAGACGAACACCGGGGAGCTGTTTTTT. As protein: CASSLREQTNTGELFF.

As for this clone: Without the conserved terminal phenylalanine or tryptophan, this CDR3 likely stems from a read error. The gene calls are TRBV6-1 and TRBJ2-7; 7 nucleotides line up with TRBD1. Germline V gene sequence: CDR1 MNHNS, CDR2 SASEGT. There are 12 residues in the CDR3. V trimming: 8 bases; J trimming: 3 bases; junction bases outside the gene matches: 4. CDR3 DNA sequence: TGTGCCAGCCGACAGGGAAGCTACGAGCAGTACTCC. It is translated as CASRQGSYEQYS.

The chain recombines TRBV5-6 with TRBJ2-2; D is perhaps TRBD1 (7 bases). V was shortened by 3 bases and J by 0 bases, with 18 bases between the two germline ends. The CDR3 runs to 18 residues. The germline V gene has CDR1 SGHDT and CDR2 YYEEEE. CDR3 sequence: CASSSPWRGQPNTGELFF. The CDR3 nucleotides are TGTGCCAGCAGCTCCCCCTGGCGGGGACAGCCGAACACCGGGGAGCTGTTTTTT.

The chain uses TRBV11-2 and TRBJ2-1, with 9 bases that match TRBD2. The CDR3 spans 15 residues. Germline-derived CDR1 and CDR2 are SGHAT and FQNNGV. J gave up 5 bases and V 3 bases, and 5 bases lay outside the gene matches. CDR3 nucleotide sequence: TGTGCCAGCAGCTTTGCGGGGGGGCCGAACAATGAGCAGTTCTTC. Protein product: CASSFAGGPNNEQFF. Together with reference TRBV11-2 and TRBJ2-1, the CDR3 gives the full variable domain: EAGVAQSPRYKIIEKRQSVAFWCNPISGHATLYWYQQILGQGPKLLIQFQNNGVVDDSQLPKDRFSAERLKGVDSTLKIQPAKLEDSAVYLCASSFAGGPNNEQFFGPGTRLTVL.

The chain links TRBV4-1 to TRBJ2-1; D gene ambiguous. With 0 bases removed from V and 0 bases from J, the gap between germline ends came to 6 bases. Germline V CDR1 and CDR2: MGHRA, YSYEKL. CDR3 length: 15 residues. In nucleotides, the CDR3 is TGCGCCAGCAGCCAAGACCTAACCTCCTACAATGAGCAGTTCTTC. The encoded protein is CASSQDLTSYNEQFF.

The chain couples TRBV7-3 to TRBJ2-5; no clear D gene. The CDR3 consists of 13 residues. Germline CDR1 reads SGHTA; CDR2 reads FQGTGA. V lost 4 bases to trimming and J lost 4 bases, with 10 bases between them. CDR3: CASSSRLRETQYF. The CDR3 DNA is TGTGCCAGCAGCTCGCGACTGCGAGAGACCCAGTACTTC.

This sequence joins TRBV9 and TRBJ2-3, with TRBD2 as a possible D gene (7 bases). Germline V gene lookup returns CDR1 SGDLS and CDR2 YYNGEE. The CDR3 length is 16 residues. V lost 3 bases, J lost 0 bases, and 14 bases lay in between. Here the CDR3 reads CASSASGGGSTDTQYF. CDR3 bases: TGTGCCAGCAGCGCGTCTGGCGGGGGCAGCACAGATACGCAGTATTTT.

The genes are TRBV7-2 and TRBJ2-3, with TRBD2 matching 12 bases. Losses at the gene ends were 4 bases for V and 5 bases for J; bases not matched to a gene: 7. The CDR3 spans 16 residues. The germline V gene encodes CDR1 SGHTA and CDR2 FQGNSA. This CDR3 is CASSSTSGLAGDTQYF. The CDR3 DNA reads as TGTGCCAGCAGCTCGACCTCGGGACTAGCGGGAGATACGCAGTATTTT.

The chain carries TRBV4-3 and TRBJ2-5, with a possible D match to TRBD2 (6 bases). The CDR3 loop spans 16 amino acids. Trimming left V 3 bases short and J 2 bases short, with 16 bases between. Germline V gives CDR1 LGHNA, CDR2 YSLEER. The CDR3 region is CASSQDEGLNQETQYF. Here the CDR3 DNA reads TGCGCCAGCAGCCAGGACGAGGGACTCAATCAAGAGACCCAGTACTTC.

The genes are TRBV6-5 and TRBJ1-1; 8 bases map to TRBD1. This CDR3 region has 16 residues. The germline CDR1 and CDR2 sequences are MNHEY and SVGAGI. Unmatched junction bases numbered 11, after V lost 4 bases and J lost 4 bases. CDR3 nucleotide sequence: TGTGCCAGCAGTTTCCGGGACAGGTTGGGACTCACTGAAGCTTTCTTT. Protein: CASSFRDRLGLTEAFF.

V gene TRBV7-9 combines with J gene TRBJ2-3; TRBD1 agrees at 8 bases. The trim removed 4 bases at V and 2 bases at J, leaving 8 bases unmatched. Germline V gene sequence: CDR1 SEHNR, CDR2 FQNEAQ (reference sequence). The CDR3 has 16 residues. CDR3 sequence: CASSYPGQGDTDTQYF. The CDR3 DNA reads TGTGCCAGCAGCTATCCCGGACAGGGCGACACAGATACGCAGTATTTT.